This T cell receptor (beta chain) was sequenced during a study of cytomegalovirus exposure and HLA in healthy donors. A multiplex PCR was run with 60 Vbeta primers and 13 Jbeta primers. TCRdb keeps only in-frame clones here, not all; method: immunoSEQ multiplex PCR. The sample includes more than 95,000 clones, around 70% of them seen just once. Germline CDR1 and CDR2: SGHRS and YFSETQ. Losses at the gene ends were 4 bases for V and 4 bases for J; bases not matched to a gene: 7. This CDR3 contains 15 residues. The clonotype originates from a man aged 35-49 years in good health and CMV-seropositive. V is TRBV5-1 and J is TRBJ2-3; 9 nucleotides line up with TRBD2. The sample comprised PBMCs. In nucleotides, the CDR3 is TGCGCCAGCAGCCCGGTAGGGACTAGCCCAGATACGCAGTATTTT. Translated: CASSPVGTSPDTQYF.